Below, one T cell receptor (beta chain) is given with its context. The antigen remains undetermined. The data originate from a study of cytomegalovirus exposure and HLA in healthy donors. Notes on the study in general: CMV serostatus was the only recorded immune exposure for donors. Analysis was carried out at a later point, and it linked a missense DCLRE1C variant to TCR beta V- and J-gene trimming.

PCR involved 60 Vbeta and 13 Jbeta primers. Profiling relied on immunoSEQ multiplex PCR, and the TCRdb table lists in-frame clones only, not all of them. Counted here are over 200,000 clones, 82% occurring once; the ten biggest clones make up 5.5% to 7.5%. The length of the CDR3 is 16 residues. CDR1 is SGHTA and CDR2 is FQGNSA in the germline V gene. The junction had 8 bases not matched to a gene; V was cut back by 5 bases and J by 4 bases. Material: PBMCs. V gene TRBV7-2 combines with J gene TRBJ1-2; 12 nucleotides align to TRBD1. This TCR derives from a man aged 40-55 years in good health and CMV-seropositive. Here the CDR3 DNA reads TGTGCCAGCAGCCTACACGGGACAGGGGGCGGCTATGGCTACACCTTC. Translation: CASSLHGTGGGYGYTF.